These T cell receptor beta chains were read from a single sample in a study of blood T cell repertoires in COVID-19. Assay used: immunoSEQ multiplex PCR; TCRdb lists only in-frame clones, some missing. The sample yields about 300,000 clones, 65% to 85% seen once. Source material: peripheral blood. These receptors were obtained from a human donor with COVID-19, enrolled during active disease. The donor label of this sample is uncertain. The CDR3 runs from the conserved cysteine through the conserved F or W. Each record gives: D gene, V gene, J gene, clone size, CDR3 protein, CDR3 DNA. The D gene is left open where the match is weak. Expanded clones get a size class; other rows say once, few or many, or leave the size out.

D: TRBD2
V: TRBV28
J: TRBJ2-7
size: NA
CDR3: CAVGGAGDGSYEQYF
DNA: TGTGCCGTAGGGGGAGCGGGAGACGGGTCCTACGAGCAGTACTTC

D: NA
V: TRBV19
J: TRBJ2-3
size: NA
CDR3: CASSIEASNADTQYF
DNA: TGTGCCAGTAGTATAGAGGCTAGCAACGCAGATACGCAGTATTTT

D: TRBD1
V: TRBV5-1
J: TRBJ1-4
size: once
CDR3: CASSGQGNEKLFF
DNA: TGCGCCAGCAGCGGACAGGGGAATGAAAAACTGTTTTTT

D: TRBD1
V: TRBV2
J: TRBJ1-2
size: few
CDR3: CASSASWDRGVRGYTF
DNA: TGTGCCAGCAGTGCAAGCTGGGACAGGGGCGTTAGAGGCTACACCTTC

D: NA
V: TRBV7-3
J: TRBJ2-7
size: NA
CDR3: CASGGPVSHEQYF
DNA: TGTGCCAGCGGCGGTCCTGTTTCCCACGAGCAGTACTTC

D: NA
V: TRBV11-2
J: TRBJ2-1
size: NA
CDR3: CASSLDPGRYNEQFF
DNA: TGTGCCAGCAGCTTAGATCCTGGCAGATACAATGAGCAGTTCTTC

D: TRBD1
V: TRBV19
J: TRBJ2-2
size: once
CDR3: CASSTIQGLDTGELFF
DNA: TGTGCCAGTAGTACAATACAGGGGCTTGACACCGGGGAGCTGTTTTTT

D: TRBD2
V: TRBV4-2
J: TRBJ2-2
size: NA
CDR3: CASSQEGLAGDRAGELFF
DNA: TGTGCCAGCAGCCAAGAGGGGCTAGCGGGAGATAGGGCCGGGGAGCTGTTTTTT

D: TRBD1
V: TRBV9
J: TRBJ1-6
size: NA
CDR3: CASSRTGTGYNSPLHF
DNA: TGTGCCAGCAGCCGAACCGGGACAGGGTATAATTCACCCCTCCACTTT

D: TRBD2
V: TRBV7-3
J: TRBJ2-3
size: NA
CDR3: CASSLGSGRDTQYF
DNA: TGTGCCAGCAGCTTGGGGAGCGGGAGAGATACGCAGTATTTT

D: NA
V: TRBV19
J: TRBJ2-7
size: NA
CDR3: CASTPGLSSYEQYF
DNA: TGTGCCAGTACCCCGGGATTGAGCTCCTACGAGCAGTACTTC

D: TRBD2
V: TRBV27
J: TRBJ2-3
size: NA
CDR3: CASSVSGRAGGNTQYF
DNA: TGTGCCAGCAGTGTTAGCGGGAGGGCCGGGGGAAATACGCAGTATTTT

D: NA
V: TRBV20-1
J: TRBJ1-6
size: NA
CDR3: CSASPRGTYNSPLHF
DNA: TGCAGTGCTAGTCCCAGGGGAACCTATAATTCACCCCTCCACTTT

D: NA
V: TRBV2
J: TRBJ1-2
size: NA
CDR3: CASSAQGRVYGYTF
DNA: TGTGCCAGCAGTGCGCAGGGGCGGGTCTATGGCTACACCTTC

D: NA
V: TRBV15
J: TRBJ1-2
size: NA
CDR3: CATSRGLMGTPNYGYTF
DNA: TGTGCCACCAGCAGAGGGTTGATGGGGACACCTAACTATGGCTACACCTTC

D: NA
V: TRBV5-1
J: TRBJ2-5
size: NA
CDR3: CASSLGWRGLEETQYF
DNA: TGCGCCAGCAGCTTGGGCTGGCGGGGGCTGGAAGAGACCCAGTACTTC

D: NA
V: TRBV3-1/TRBV3-2
J: TRBJ2-7
size: NA
CDR3: CASSQEEDAGPRTYEQYF
DNA: TGTGCCAGCAGCCAAGAGGAGGATGCGGGACCCCGCACCTACGAGCAGTACTTC

D: TRBD1
V: TRBV29-1
J: TRBJ1-2
size: NA
CDR3: CSGGQDNYGYTF
DNA: TGCAGCGGGGGACAGGATAACTATGGCTACACCTTC

D: TRBD1
V: TRBV6-2/TRBV6-3
J: TRBJ2-6
size: NA
CDR3: CASSGRQGAGANVLTF
DNA: TGTGCCAGCAGTGGTCGACAGGGGGCTGGGGCCAACGTCCTGACTTTC

D: NA
V: TRBV9
J: TRBJ1-4
size: NA
CDR3: CASSVTGENEKLFF
DNA: TGTGCCAGCAGCGTGACGGGAGAAAATGAAAAACTGTTTTTT

D: NA
V: TRBV5-6
J: TRBJ2-7
size: NA
CDR3: CASSAGGPEQYF
DNA: TGTGCCAGCAGCGCCGGAGGGCCCGAGCAGTACTTC

D: NA
V: TRBV28
J: TRBJ2-7
size: NA
CDR3: CASSFPPGDYEQYF
DNA: TGTGCCAGCAGTTTTCCGCCAGGGGACTACGAGCAGTACTTC

D: NA
V: TRBV4-3
J: TRBJ2-1
size: NA
CDR3: CASSQGAGASYNEQFF
DNA: TGCGCCAGCAGCCAAGGGGCGGGGGCCTCCTACAATGAGCAGTTCTTC

D: TRBD2
V: TRBV10-1
J: TRBJ2-1
size: NA
CDR3: CASSGPGLAGPRGNEQFF
DNA: TGCGCCAGCAGTGGACCGGGACTAGCGGGTCCCCGAGGGAATGAGCAGTTCTTC

D: NA
V: TRBV28
J: TRBJ1-4
size: NA
CDR3: CASSLGGEKLFF
DNA: TGTGCCAGCAGTTTAGGGGGGGAAAAACTGTTTTTT

D: TRBD1
V: TRBV10-3
J: TRBJ1-2
size: once
CDR3: CAISGFSGTGSGYTF
DNA: TGTGCCATCAGTGGATTTTCCGGGACAGGGTCTGGCTACACCTTC

D: NA
V: TRBV6-1
J: TRBJ2-5
size: NA
CDR3: CASSEAQGPGQTQYF
DNA: TGTGCCAGCAGTGAAGCGCAGGGGCCGGGACAGACCCAGTACTTC

D: NA
V: TRBV15
J: TRBJ1-1
size: NA
CDR3: CATSRGGAENTEAFF
DNA: TGTGCCACCAGCCGCGGGGGGGCGGAGAACACTGAAGCTTTCTTT

D: NA
V: TRBV5-1
J: TRBJ1-2
size: NA
CDR3: CASSPNRDSSYGYTF
DNA: TGCGCCAGCAGCCCGAACCGGGACTCCTCCTATGGCTACACCTTC

D: NA
V: TRBV6-6
J: TRBJ1-5
size: few
CDR3: CASSPEGPQHF
DNA: TGTGCCAGCAGTCCCGAGGGGCCCCAGCATTTT

D: TRBD1
V: TRBV30
J: TRBJ2-1
size: NA
CDR3: CAWAGQGANEQFF
DNA: TGTGCCTGGGCGGGACAGGGGGCCAATGAGCAGTTCTTC

D: TRBD2
V: TRBV7-3
J: TRBJ2-3
size: NA
CDR3: CASSSTSGSGADTQYF
DNA: TGTGCCAGCAGCTCGACTAGCGGGAGTGGCGCAGATACGCAGTATTTT

D: TRBD2
V: TRBV27
J: TRBJ2-5
size: NA
CDR3: CASSSRPAGLAGVVGETQYF
DNA: TGTGCCAGCAGTTCCCGCCCTGCGGGACTAGCGGGAGTGGTGGGAGAGACCCAGTACTTC

D: TRBD2
V: TRBV28
J: TRBJ2-5
size: NA
CDR3: CASSNPGLAGPQETQYF
DNA: TGTGCCAGCAGTAACCCGGGACTAGCGGGACCACAAGAGACCCAGTACTTC

D: NA
V: TRBV24-1
J: TRBJ2-3
size: once
CDR3: CATSGEQVTDTQYF
DNA: TGTGCCACCTCGGGAGAACAGGTCACAGATACGCAGTATTTT

D: TRBD1
V: TRBV6-5
J: TRBJ1-5
size: NA
CDR3: CASSYGQGVGQPQHF
DNA: TGTGCCAGCAGTTACGGCCAGGGGGTAGGACAGCCCCAGCATTTT

D: TRBD2
V: TRBV24-1
J: TRBJ2-7
size: few
CDR3: CATSVPGRTSYEQYF
DNA: TGTGCCACCAGTGTCCCCGGGAGGACCTCCTACGAGCAGTACTTC

D: TRBD2
V: TRBV29-1
J: TRBJ2-3
size: NA
CDR3: CSVTGLAGRTDTQYF
DNA: TGCAGCGTGACAGGACTAGCCGGACGCACAGATACGCAGTATTTT

D: NA
V: TRBV6-5
J: TRBJ2-7
size: NA
CDR3: CASRGQVYEQYF
DNA: TGTGCCAGCAGGGGTCAGGTCTACGAGCAGTACTTC

D: TRBD1
V: TRBV12-3/TRBV12-4
J: TRBJ1-1
size: once
CDR3: CASSPIQGRPAFF
DNA: TGTGCCAGCAGTCCCATACAGGGGCGCCCAGCTTTCTTT

D: NA
V: TRBV27
J: TRBJ1-6
size: NA
CDR3: CASKGAGGSYNSPLHF
DNA: TGTGCCAGCAAAGGCGCCGGGGGGTCCTATAATTCACCCCTCCACTTT

D: TRBD1
V: TRBV7-9
J: TRBJ1-2
size: NA
CDR3: CASSSTTGRMDGYTF
DNA: TGTGCCAGCAGCTCTACGACAGGGAGGATGGATGGCTACACCTTC

D: TRBD1
V: TRBV11-3
J: TRBJ2-7
size: NA
CDR3: CASSRSGQGTEQYF
DNA: TGTGCCAGCAGCCGAAGCGGACAGGGGACGGAGCAGTACTTC

D: TRBD1
V: TRBV11-3
J: TRBJ1-1
size: NA
CDR3: CASSLTSAGTGTVNTEAFF
DNA: TGTGCCAGCAGCTTAACCAGTGCCGGGACAGGGACTGTGAACACTGAAGCTTTCTTT

D: TRBD2
V: TRBV5-4
J: TRBJ2-1
size: NA
CDR3: CASSLAGDLGLEQFF
DNA: TGTGCCAGCTCACTAGCGGGGGACCTGGGGCTTGAGCAGTTCTTC

D: TRBD2
V: TRBV5-4
J: TRBJ2-6
size: NA
CDR3: CASSSDSGRASGANVLTF
DNA: TGTGCCAGCAGCTCGGATAGCGGGAGGGCCTCTGGGGCCAACGTCCTGACTTTC

D: NA
V: TRBV12-3/TRBV12-4
J: TRBJ2-7
size: NA
CDR3: CATSVSPDNEQYF
DNA: TGTGCCACCTCAGTTTCCCCAGACAACGAGCAGTACTTC

D: NA
V: TRBV3-1/TRBV3-2
J: TRBJ1-2
size: NA
CDR3: CASRSTARSYGYTF
DNA: TGTGCCAGCAGATCGACAGCAAGGAGCTATGGCTACACCTTC

D: NA
V: TRBV19
J: TRBJ1-5
size: NA
CDR3: CASSIMGGTPTRDQPQHF
DNA: TGTGCCAGTAGTATTATGGGTGGGACTCCGACACGAGATCAGCCCCAGCATTTT

D: NA
V: TRBV6-5
J: TRBJ2-5
size: NA
CDR3: CASNSPSLRETQYF
DNA: TGTGCCAGCAATTCACCGTCCCTTCGGGAGACCCAGTACTTC

D: TRBD2
V: TRBV6-5
J: TRBJ2-1
size: NA
CDR3: CASRSSGSFGEQFF
DNA: TGTGCCAGCAGGTCTAGCGGGAGCTTCGGTGAGCAGTTCTTC

D: TRBD2
V: TRBV5-1
J: TRBJ2-2
size: NA
CDR3: CASSSPRGAGELFF
DNA: TGCGCCAGCAGCTCCCCCCGGGGGGCCGGGGAGCTGTTTTTT

D: TRBD2
V: TRBV28
J: TRBJ2-1
size: NA
CDR3: CASNSPAGDEQFF
DNA: TGTGCCAGCAACTCGCCAGCGGGAGATGAGCAGTTCTTC

D: TRBD1
V: TRBV30
J: TRBJ2-3
size: NA
CDR3: CAWSGGGGADTQYF
DNA: TGTGCCTGGAGTGGAGGGGGCGGCGCAGATACGCAGTATTTT

D: NA
V: TRBV3-1/TRBV3-2
J: TRBJ1-4
size: NA
CDR3: CASSHTGEKLFF
DNA: TGTGCCAGCAGCCACACAGGTGAAAAACTGTTTTTT

D: TRBD2
V: TRBV7-9
J: TRBJ2-4
size: NA
CDR3: CASSLPWTSGRDKNIQYF
DNA: TGTGCCAGCAGCTTACCCTGGACAAGCGGGAGGGACAAAAACATTCAGTACTTC

D: NA
V: TRBV12-5
J: TRBJ2-2
size: NA
CDR3: CASGPPGDTGELFF
DNA: TGTGCTAGTGGCCCTCCCGGGGACACCGGGGAGCTGTTTTTT

D: NA
V: TRBV18
J: TRBJ1-1
size: NA
CDR3: CASSPWEGSAEAFF
DNA: TGTGCCAGCTCACCTTGGGAGGGTTCCGCTGAAGCTTTCTTT